Each of the 23 T cell receptor beta chains below was sequenced from the same sample in a study of blood T cell repertoires in COVID-19. Data came from immunoSEQ multiplex PCR; TCRdb stores just in-frame clones and leaves some out. The data show approximately 400,000 clones, around four fifths seen once. Sequencing was done on a sample of PBMCs or T cells enriched from blood (not recorded which). Receptors were obtained from a woman in her fifties or sixties who had recovered from COVID-19.

The chain links TRBV7-9 to TRBJ2-7; TRBD1 matches at 9 bases. CDR1 and CDR2 (germline): SEHNR, FQNEAQ (reference sequence). The CDR3 length is 13 residues. The V gene end was trimmed by 1 base and the J gene end by 6 bases; junction bases not matched to a gene: 1. The CDR3 is CASSLGDRAEQYF. DNA of the CDR3: TGTGCCAGCAGCTTAGGGGACAGGGCCGAGCAGTACTTC.

The rearrangement links TRBV6-2 or TRBV6-3 to TRBJ2-1; 7 bases map to TRBD1. Germline V CDR1 and CDR2: MNHEY, SVGEGT. Trimming at V came to 6 bases and at J to 3 bases, leaving 17 bases not matched to a gene. This CDR3 is built from 18 residues. CDR3 residues: CASSALTGQSRNYNEQFF. In DNA, the CDR3 is TGTGCCAGCAGCGCCCTCACGGGACAGTCACGTAACTACAATGAGCAGTTCTTC.

The chain carries TRBV3-1 (or the pseudogene TRBV3-2) and TRBJ2-7, with D maybe TRBD2 (5 bases). Germline V lookup: CDR1 LGHDT, CDR2 YNNKEL (reference sequence). The V end lost 3 bases, the J end lost 3 bases, and 12 bases lay between the germline ends. The CDR3 extends over 14 amino acids. The CDR3 nucleotides are TGTGCCAGCAGCCATGTGGGAGTTGTCTACGAGCAGTACTTC. Residues: CASSHVGVVYEQYF.

At least ten counts were recorded for this clone. The chain recombines TRBV5-6 with TRBJ1-1; D ambiguous. Trimming removed 4 bases at V and 10 bases at J, with 14 bases between. The CDR3 spans 12 residues. In germline, CDR1 is SGHDT, CDR2 YYEEEE. CDR3 residues: CASSPNREGAFF. In DNA form, the CDR3 reads TGTGCCAGCAGCCCTAACCGGGAGGGAGCTTTCTTT.

The V gene is TRBV9, the J gene TRBJ1-6; no definite D call. The germline V and J ends were trimmed by 0 bases and 7 bases, with 8 bases remaining between them. The CDR3 length is 14 residues. Germline V gene lookup returns CDR1 SGDLS and CDR2 YYNGEE. The CDR3 reads CASSVGQANSPLHF. CDR3 bases: TGTGCCAGCAGCGTAGGGCAGGCCAATTCACCCCTCCACTTT.

This chain uses TRBV7-8 with TRBJ1-6; perhaps TRBD1 as D (5 bases). Trimming left V 0 bases short and J 9 bases short, with 12 bases between. The CDR3 is made up of 15 amino acids. Germline loops: CDR1 SGHVS, CDR2 FQNEAQ. Written as DNA, the CDR3 is TGTGCCAGCAGCTTAGCGGGCAGGGAGGCTTCACCCCTCCACTTT. It is translated as CASSLAGREASPLHF.

The rearrangement links TRBV9 to TRBJ2-3; TRBD2 matches at 7 bases. The CDR3 has 15 amino acids. Germline V gene sequence: CDR1 SGDLS, CDR2 YYNGEE. J was trimmed by 3 bases and V by 8 bases; bases with no gene match: 12. The CDR3: CASSPWEGSTDTQYF. CDR3 nucleotides: TGTGCCAGTTCCCCGTGGGAGGGCAGTACAGATACGCAGTATTTT.

The rearrangement uses TRBV6-2 or TRBV6-3 and TRBJ1-1; the D gene is possibly TRBD1 (5 bases). In germline, CDR1 is MNHEY, CDR2 SVGEGT. The CDR3 is made up of 12 amino acids. V was pared by 4 bases and J by 11 bases, with 14 bases between. The CDR3 DNA sequence: TGTGCCAGCAGTTGGAGGGACGCGTGGGCTTTCTTT. It codes for CASSWRDAWAFF.

The rearrangement links TRBV3-1 (or the pseudogene TRBV3-2) to TRBJ2-5; possibly TRBD2 for D (7 bases). CDR1 and CDR2 (germline): LGHDT, YNNKEL (reference sequence). The CDR3 totals 14 residues. Trimming took 5 bases from V and 3 from J, leaving 13 bases between them. CDR3 region: CASSYRAGEETQYF. CDR3 nucleotides: TGTGCCAGCAGCTACAGGGCGGGAGAAGAGACCCAGTACTTC.

A remark on this clone: The same CDR3 can be traced to other DNA sequences in this sample. The chain combines TRBV6-2 or TRBV6-3 with TRBJ2-3; 7 nucleotides line up with TRBD2. Trimming at V came to 0 bases and at J to 1 base, leaving 4 bases not matched to a gene. The CDR3 contains 16 residues. Looked up from germline, CDR1 is MNHEY and CDR2 is SVGEGT. Here the CDR3 reads CASSYSSRGGTDTQYF. The CDR3 nucleotides read TGTGCCAGCAGTTACTCGAGTCGGGGGGGCACAGATACGCAGTATTTT.

V gene TRBV5-4 combines with J gene TRBJ1-1; D is unresolved. Germline loops: CDR1 SGHNT, CDR2 YYREEE (reference sequence). V was clipped by 0 bases and J by 5 bases, with 14 bases between them. This CDR3 region has 15 residues. The CDR3 sequence: CASSLASRFGTEAFF. In DNA form, the CDR3 reads TGTGCCAGCAGCTTGGCCAGCAGGTTTGGAACTGAAGCTTTCTTT.

The chain has TRBV11-1 and TRBJ1-2; D not resolved. The CDR3 totals 14 residues. Looked up from germline, CDR1 is SGHAT and CDR2 is FQDESV (reference sequence). With 2 bases removed from V and 7 bases from J, the gap between germline ends came to 14 bases. The CDR3, as DNA: TGTGCCAGCAGCTTAATGGGCAGCCTATTTGGCTACACCTTC. Amino acids: CASSLMGSLFGYTF.

The V gene is TRBV11-3, the J gene TRBJ2-7; the D is unclear. Germline lookup yields CDR1 SGHNT and CDR2 YENEEA. The V and J ends lost 3 bases and 3 bases respectively, with 6 bases between them. CDR3 length: 12 residues. The CDR3 DNA follows: TGTGCCAGCAGCTTTCTAGACTACGAGCAGTACTTC. This sequence encodes CASSFLDYEQYF.

Points on this clone: Sequence at one end of the junction differs from germline and may be a read error. This sequence joins TRBV27 and TRBJ2-1; TRBD1 matches at 7 bases. This CDR3 spans 15 amino acids. The germline CDR1 and CDR2 sequences are MNHEY and SMNVEV (reference sequence). The DNA for the CDR3 is TGTGCCAGCAGTCCGAACAGGGGAAGTTTGAATGAGCAATTCTTC. This encodes CASSPNRGSLNEQFF.

This clone was seen only a few times. The CDR3 sequence is CSVGGQNANTIYF. The DNA for the CDR3 is TGCAGCGTTGGAGGTCAGAATGCAAACACCATATATTTT. The chain has TRBV29-1 and TRBJ1-3; no clear D. V lost 4 bases to trimming and J lost 6 bases, with 13 bases between them. This CDR3 region has 13 residues. Looked up from germline, CDR1 is SQVTM and CDR2 is ANQGSEA.

The genes are TRBV27 and TRBJ1-2; the D is unclear. V was trimmed by 6 bases and J by 2 bases, leaving 10 bases between them. Germline values: CDR1 MNHEY, CDR2 SMNVEV (reference sequence). The CDR3 is made up of 13 amino acids. The CDR3 here is CASSLRVNYGYTF. CDR3 DNA sequence: TGTGCCAGCAGCCTGAGGGTAAACTATGGCTACACCTTC.

The rearrangement joins TRBV7-2 to TRBJ1-3; 9 bases fit TRBD1. The CDR3 is 16 residues long. V was pared by 1 base and J by 3 bases, with 4 bases of the junction left unmatched. Germline CDR1 SGHTA, CDR2 FQGNSA. The CDR3 nucleotides are TGTGCCAGCAGCTTAGACGGGACAGGGAGTGGAAACACCATATATTTT. This gives the protein CASSLDGTGSGNTIYF. The full variable domain, with the rest looked up from reference TRBV7-2 and TRBJ1-3, is GAGVSQSPSNKVTEKGKDVELRCDPISGHTALYWYRQSLGQGLEFLIYFQGNSAPDKSGLPSDRFSAERTGGSVSTLTIQRTQQEDSAVYLCASSLDGTGSGNTIYFGEGSWLTVV.

CDR3 DNA: TGTGCCAGCAGACAGGGGATCTACGAGCAGTACTTC. Translation: CASRQGIYEQYF. The rearrangement links TRBV6-5 to TRBJ2-7, with 7 nucleotides matching TRBD1. The J segment lost 3 bases and the V segment lost 6 bases, leaving 2 bases of the junction unmatched. The germline V gene encodes CDR1 MNHEY and CDR2 SVGAGI. CDR3 length equals 12 residues.

V and J are TRBV30 and TRBJ1-1; D gene unclear. The V and J ends lost 3 bases and 0 bases respectively, with 8 bases between them. This CDR3 comprises 13 residues. CDR1 is GTSNPN and CDR2 is SVGIG in the germline V gene (reference sequence). In DNA, the CDR3 is TGTGCCTGGAGCGATGGAGTGAACACTGAAGCTTTCTTT. Residues: CAWSDGVNTEAFF.

J is TRBJ2-4 and V is TRBV5-1, with 8 bases that match TRBD1. The V and J ends lost 1 base and 3 bases, in that order; junction bases with no gene match: 6. The CDR3 sequence is 16 residues long. Germline V gene data show CDR1 as SGHRS and CDR2 as YFSETQ. The CDR3 DNA follows: TGCGCCAGCAGCTTGCAGGGGGCGCGGGGCAAAAACATTCAGTACTTC. This gives the protein CASSLQGARGKNIQYF.

V gene TRBV5-8 combines with J gene TRBJ2-7; 8 nucleotides match TRBD1. The CDR3 has 15 residues. V gave up 7 bases and J gave up 2 bases; unmatched junction bases: 11. The germline gives CDR1 SGHTS, CDR2 YDEGEE. The CDR3 loop reads CASPLLGTGTYEQYF. The CDR3 nucleotides are TGTGCCAGCCCCTTGCTCGGGACAGGTACCTACGAGCAGTACTTC.

V and J are TRBV3-1 (or the pseudogene TRBV3-2) and TRBJ2-2, with D possibly TRBD1 on 5 matching bases. Trimming stripped 6 bases from V and 2 bases from J, with 13 bases between. Germline loops: CDR1 LGHDT, CDR2 YNNKEL (reference sequence). The CDR3 contains 15 residues. The CDR3 DNA reads TGTGCCAGCAGTCACTGGGGCACCAACACCGGGGAGCTGTTTTTT. Protein product: CASSHWGTNTGELFF.

This clone was recorded a few times. The V and J genes are TRBV5-5 and TRBJ2-3; unclear D gene. The germline V and J ends were trimmed by 0 bases and 3 bases, with 5 bases remaining between them. The germline CDR1 and CDR2 sequences are SGHKS and YYEKEE (reference sequence). The CDR3 has 13 residues. The CDR3 is CASSLGATDTQYF. The CDR3 DNA reads TGTGCCAGCAGCTTGGGGGCGACAGATACGCAGTATTTT.